This T cell receptor (beta chain) emerged from a study of cytomegalovirus exposure and HLA in healthy donors. About the study: Earlier findings included 117 million unique TCR beta sequences obtained from about 179 million T cells. Among the roughly 400 donors who were genotyped, 70% to 90% fell in the genetic ancestry cluster that is associated with self-reported Caucasian donors.

V lost 1 base and J lost 1, with 24 bases in between. The CDR3 consists of 20 residues. Germline V lookup: CDR1 MGHRA, CDR2 YSYEKL. As for the donors, each was a healthy bone marrow donor. PCR amplification relied on 60 Vbeta primers (plus 13 Jbeta primers). Generated by immunoSEQ multiplex PCR, the TCRdb table keeps only in-frame clones and is missing some. The table has 150,000 to 200,000 clones, roughly 84% seen once. This TCR derives from a man in his thirties or forties in good health and CMV-seronegative. Sample: PBMCs. The rearrangement links TRBV4-1 to TRBJ2-3, with D perhaps matching TRBD1 (5 bases). CDR3 in amino acids: CASSQALLGAPGVGTDTQYF. DNA for the CDR3: TGCGCCAGCAGCCAAGCTTTACTTGGGGCCCCTGGAGTCGGCACAGATACGCAGTATTTT.